This T cell receptor (beta chain) was sequenced for a study of identical twins. This clonotype was recorded many times. Germline V CDR1 and CDR2: SEHNR, FQNEAQ (reference sequence). This CDR3 has 13 amino acids. V was trimmed by 5 bases and J by 1 base, leaving 7 bases between them. Healthy Caucasian individuals made up all the donors. cDNA molecules carried unique molecular identifiers, and template switching added a universal primer site. TCRdb reprocessed the 5' RACE reads via MiXCR and lists one record per CDR3 protein. The data show approximately 500,000 distinct CDR3 sequences, 20% to 25% seen once. The same sample was also used in a study of T cells expressing NK-cell markers. That source notes: Underlying the TCR beta repertoires were sorted CD3+CD56+NKG2C+, CD3+CD56+NKG2C- and CD3+CD56-NKG2C+ T cells.

The chain joins TRBV7-9 to TRBJ2-3; D is ambiguous. Sequencing was carried out using CD4+ T cells sorted from blood. The origin of this receptor is a young woman in good health. In DNA, the CDR3 is TGTGCCAGCAGCCGTATGGGCACAGATACGCAGTATTTT. Translated, it gives CASSRMGTDTQYF.